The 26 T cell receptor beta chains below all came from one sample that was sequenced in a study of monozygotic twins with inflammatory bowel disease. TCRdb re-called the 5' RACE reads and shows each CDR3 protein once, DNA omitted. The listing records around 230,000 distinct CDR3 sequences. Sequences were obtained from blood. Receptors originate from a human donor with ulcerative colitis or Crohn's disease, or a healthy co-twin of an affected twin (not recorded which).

CDR3 in amino acids: CASSLGSLRTSYEQYF. The chain uses TRBV5-6 and TRBJ2-7. Germline CDR1 and CDR2: SGHDT and YYEEEE. This CDR3 contains 16 residues.

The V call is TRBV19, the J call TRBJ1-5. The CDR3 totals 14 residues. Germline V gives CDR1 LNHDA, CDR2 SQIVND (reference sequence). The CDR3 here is CASSIEAVNQPQHF.

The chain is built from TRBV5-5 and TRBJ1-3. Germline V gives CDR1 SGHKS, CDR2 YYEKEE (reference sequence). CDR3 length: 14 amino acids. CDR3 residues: CASSWDSSGNTIYF. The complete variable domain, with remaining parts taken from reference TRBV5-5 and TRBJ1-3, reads DAGVTQSPTHLIKTRGQQVTLRCSPISGHKSVSWYQQVLGQGPQFIFQYYEKEERGRGNFPDRFSARQFPNYSSELNVNALLLGDSALYLCASSWDSSGNTIYFGEGSWLTVV.

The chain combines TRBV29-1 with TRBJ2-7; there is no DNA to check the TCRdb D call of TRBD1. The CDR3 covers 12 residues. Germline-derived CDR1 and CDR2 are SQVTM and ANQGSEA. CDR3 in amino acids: CSVEGGAYEQYF.

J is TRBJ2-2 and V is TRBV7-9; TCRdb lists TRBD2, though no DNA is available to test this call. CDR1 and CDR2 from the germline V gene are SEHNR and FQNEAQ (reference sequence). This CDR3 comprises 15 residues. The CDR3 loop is CASSPPTRPTGELFF.

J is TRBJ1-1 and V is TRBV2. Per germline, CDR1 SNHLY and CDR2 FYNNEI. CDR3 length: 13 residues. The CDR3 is CASSEGLNTEAFF.

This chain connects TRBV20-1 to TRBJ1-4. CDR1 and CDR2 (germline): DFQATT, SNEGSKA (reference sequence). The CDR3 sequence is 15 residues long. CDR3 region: CSARPYRATNEKLFF.

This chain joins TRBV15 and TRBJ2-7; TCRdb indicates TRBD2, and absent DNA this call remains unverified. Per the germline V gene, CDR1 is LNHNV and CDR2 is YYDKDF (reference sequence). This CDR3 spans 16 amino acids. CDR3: CATSKPWGLGTGEQYF.

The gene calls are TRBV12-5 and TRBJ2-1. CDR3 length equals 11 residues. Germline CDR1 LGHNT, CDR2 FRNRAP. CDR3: CASGLGNEQFF. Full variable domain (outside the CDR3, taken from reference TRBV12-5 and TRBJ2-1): DARVTQTPRHKVTEMGQEVTMRCQPILGHNTVFWYRQTMMQGLELLAYFRNRAPLDDSGMPKDRFSAEMPDATLATLKIQPSEPRDSAVYFCASGLGNEQFFGPGTRLTVL.

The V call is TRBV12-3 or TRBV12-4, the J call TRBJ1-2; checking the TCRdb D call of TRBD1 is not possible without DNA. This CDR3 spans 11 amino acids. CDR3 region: CASSLLWGQTF.

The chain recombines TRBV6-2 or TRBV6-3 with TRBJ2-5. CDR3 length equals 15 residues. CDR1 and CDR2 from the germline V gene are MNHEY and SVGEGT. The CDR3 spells CASSYSRSYQETQYF.

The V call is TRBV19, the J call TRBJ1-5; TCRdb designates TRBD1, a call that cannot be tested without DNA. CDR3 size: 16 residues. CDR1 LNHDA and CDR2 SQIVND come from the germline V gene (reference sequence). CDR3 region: CASSIVSGQPNQPQHF.

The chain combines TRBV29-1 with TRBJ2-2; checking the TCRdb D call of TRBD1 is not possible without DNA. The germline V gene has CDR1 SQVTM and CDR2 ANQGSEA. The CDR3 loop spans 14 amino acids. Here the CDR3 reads CSGSGTENTGELFF.

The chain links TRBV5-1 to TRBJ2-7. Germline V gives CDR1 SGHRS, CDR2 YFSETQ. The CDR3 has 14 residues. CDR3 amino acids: CASSVQEPTYEQYF.

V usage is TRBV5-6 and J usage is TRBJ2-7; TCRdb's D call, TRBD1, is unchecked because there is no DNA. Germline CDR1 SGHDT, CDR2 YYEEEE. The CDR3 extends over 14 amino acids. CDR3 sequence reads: CASSLGLPGGEQYF.

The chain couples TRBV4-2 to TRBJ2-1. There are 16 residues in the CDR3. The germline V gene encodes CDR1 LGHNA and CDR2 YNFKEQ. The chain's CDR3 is CASSQEWGSSYNEQFF.

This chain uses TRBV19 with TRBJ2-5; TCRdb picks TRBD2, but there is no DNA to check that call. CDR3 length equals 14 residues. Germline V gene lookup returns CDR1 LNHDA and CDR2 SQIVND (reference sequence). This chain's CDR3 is CASSIRGMGETQYF.

This chain's CDR3 is CASSSDRANYGYTF. This sequence joins TRBV7-2 and TRBJ1-2; no DNA is available, so the TRBD1 call from TCRdb remains unchecked. Per germline, CDR1 SGHTA and CDR2 FQGNSA. The CDR3 has 14 residues.

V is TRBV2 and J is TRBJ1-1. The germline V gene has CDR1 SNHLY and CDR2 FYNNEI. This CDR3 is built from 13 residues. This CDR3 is CASSEEAPSSAFF.

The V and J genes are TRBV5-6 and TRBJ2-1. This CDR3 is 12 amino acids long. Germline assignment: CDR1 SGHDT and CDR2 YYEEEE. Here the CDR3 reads CASSHLYNEQFF.

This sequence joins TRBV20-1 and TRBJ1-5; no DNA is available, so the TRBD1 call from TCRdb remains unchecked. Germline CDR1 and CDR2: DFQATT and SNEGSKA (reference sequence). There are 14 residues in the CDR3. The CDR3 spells CSARGQGDVQPQHF.

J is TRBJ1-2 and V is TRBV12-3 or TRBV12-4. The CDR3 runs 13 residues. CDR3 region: CASSQLQNYGYTF.

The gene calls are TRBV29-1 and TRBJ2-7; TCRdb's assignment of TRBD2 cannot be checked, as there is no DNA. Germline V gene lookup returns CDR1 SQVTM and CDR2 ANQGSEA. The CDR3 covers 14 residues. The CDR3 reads CSVVKADSSYEQYF.

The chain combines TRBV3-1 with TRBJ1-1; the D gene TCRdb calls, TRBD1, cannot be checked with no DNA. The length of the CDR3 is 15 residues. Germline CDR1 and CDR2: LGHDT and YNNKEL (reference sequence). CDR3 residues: CASSPTRKVNTEAFF.

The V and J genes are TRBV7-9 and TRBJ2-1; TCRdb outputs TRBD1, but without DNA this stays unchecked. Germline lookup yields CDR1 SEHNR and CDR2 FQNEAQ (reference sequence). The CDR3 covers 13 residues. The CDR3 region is CASSLGGFAEQFF.

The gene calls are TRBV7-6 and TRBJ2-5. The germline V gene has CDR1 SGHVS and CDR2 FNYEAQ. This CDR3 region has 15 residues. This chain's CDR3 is CASSFYSSRGETQYF.